Listed below are T cell receptor beta chains from one sample, sequenced in a study of shared clonotypes between healthy human individuals. Generated by immunoSEQ multiplex PCR, the TCRdb table keeps only in-frame clones and is missing some. The sample has roughly 500,000 clones, 79% seen once. The sequenced sample was PBMCs. The receptors stem from a woman aged 40 to 50 in good health. Some clones in this sample may be carry-over from other donors' samples. The CDR3 runs from the conserved cysteine through the conserved F or W.

V	CDR3
TRBV28	CASSYPNTGELFF
TRBV11-3	CASSFRGRSGEQYF
TRBV5-4	CASSLHVNTEAFF
TRBV15	CATSSQGSNQPQHF
TRBV4-2	CASSQRLSGSTDTQYF
TRBV21-1	CASSSHFGQGKANTEAFF
TRBV30	CAWSPDRGFGYYYNEQFF
TRBV18	CASSPGNQETQYF
TRBV6-1	CASSEQGRYTDTQYF
TRBV7-2	CASSGAISGANVLTF